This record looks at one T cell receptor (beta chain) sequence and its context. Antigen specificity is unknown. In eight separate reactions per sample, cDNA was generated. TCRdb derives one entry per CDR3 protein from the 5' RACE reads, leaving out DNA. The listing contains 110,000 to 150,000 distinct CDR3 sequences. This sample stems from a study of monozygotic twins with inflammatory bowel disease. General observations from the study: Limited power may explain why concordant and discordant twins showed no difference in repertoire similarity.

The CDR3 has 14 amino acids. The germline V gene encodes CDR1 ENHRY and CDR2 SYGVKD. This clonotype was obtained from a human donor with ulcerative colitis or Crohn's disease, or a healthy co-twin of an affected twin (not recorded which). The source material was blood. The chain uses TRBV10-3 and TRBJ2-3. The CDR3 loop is CAISDVGYPDTQYF.